A selection of T cell receptor beta chains follows, all from one sample in a study of T cell clonotyping in hematopoietic cell transplantation. Some clones are missing from TCRdb's copy, which holds only in-frame ones; the method was immunoSEQ multiplex PCR. Among tens of thousands of clones listed, about 95% were seen once. The sequencing used peripheral blood mononuclear cells, collected before stem cell transplant. These receptors all come from a woman aged 45-60 years with acute myeloid leukemia. Some clones in this sample may be carry-over from other donors' samples. The CDR3 runs from the conserved cysteine through the conserved F or W. The order of the fields is D gene, CDR3 length, V gene, J gene, CDR3 protein, CDR3 DNA. D genes are given only for firm matches.

D gene: TRBD1; CDR3 length: 15; V gene: TRBV29-1; J gene: TRBJ2-2; CDR3 protein: CSARGQGAITGELFF; CDR3 DNA: TGCAGCGCTAGAGGACAGGGGGCCATCACCGGGGAGCTGTTTTTT
D gene: TRBD1; CDR3 length: 13; V gene: TRBV9; J gene: TRBJ1-1; CDR3 protein: CASSTRTGIEAFF; CDR3 DNA: TGTGCCAGCAGCACCAGGACAGGGATTGAAGCTTTCTTT
D gene: -; CDR3 length: 15; V gene: TRBV10-1; J gene: TRBJ2-7; CDR3 protein: CASSEHWQEDYEQYF; CDR3 DNA: TGCGCCAGCAGTGAGCACTGGCAGGAAGACTACGAGCAGTACTTC
D gene: TRBD1; CDR3 length: 13; V gene: TRBV30; J gene: TRBJ2-3; CDR3 protein: CAWRRQGLDTQYF; CDR3 DNA: TGTGCCTGGAGAAGACAGGGCCTAGATACGCAGTATTTT
D gene: TRBD1; CDR3 length: 13; V gene: TRBV30; J gene: TRBJ1-5; CDR3 protein: CAWQQGPGQPQHF; CDR3 DNA: TGTGCCTGGCAACAGGGGCCAGGTCAGCCCCAGCATTTT
D gene: -; CDR3 length: 14; V gene: TRBV30; J gene: TRBJ2-2; CDR3 protein: CAWSSIGFTGELFF; CDR3 DNA: TGTGCCTGGAGTAGTATAGGATTCACCGGGGAGCTGTTTTTT
D gene: TRBD1; CDR3 length: 16; V gene: TRBV25-1; J gene: TRBJ2-7; CDR3 protein: CASSEYLGTGTYEQYF; CDR3 DNA: TGTGCCAGCAGTGAATATTTAGGGACAGGGACCTACGAGCAGTACTTC
D gene: TRBD1; CDR3 length: 16; V gene: TRBV7-2; J gene: TRBJ2-2; CDR3 protein: CASSWTGVGDTGELFF; CDR3 DNA: TGTGCCAGCAGCTGGACAGGGGTGGGAGACACCGGGGAGCTGTTTTTT
D gene: TRBD1; CDR3 length: 15; V gene: TRBV2; J gene: TRBJ1-4; CDR3 protein: CASSEGRTGIEKLFF; CDR3 DNA: TGTGCCAGCAGTGAAGGTCGGACAGGGATTGAAAAACTGTTTTTT
D gene: TRBD1; CDR3 length: 14; V gene: TRBV27; J gene: TRBJ1-1; CDR3 protein: CASSFGENRGTAFF; CDR3 DNA: TGTGCCAGCAGTTTCGGAGAGAACAGGGGGACGGCTTTCTTT
D gene: -; CDR3 length: 14; V gene: TRBV5-1; J gene: TRBJ1-6; CDR3 protein: CASSLESYNSPLHF; CDR3 DNA: TGCGCCAGCAGCTTGGAATCCTATAATTCACCCCTCCACTTT
D gene: TRBD1; CDR3 length: 13; V gene: TRBV29-1; J gene: TRBJ1-4; CDR3 protein: CSVQGARGEKLFF; CDR3 DNA: TGCAGCGTCCAGGGGGCGAGAGGGGAAAAACTGTTTTTT
D gene: -; CDR3 length: 13; V gene: TRBV28; J gene: TRBJ1-4; CDR3 protein: CASSFGGNEKLFF; CDR3 DNA: TGTGCCAGCAGTTTCGGTGGTAATGAAAAACTGTTTTTT